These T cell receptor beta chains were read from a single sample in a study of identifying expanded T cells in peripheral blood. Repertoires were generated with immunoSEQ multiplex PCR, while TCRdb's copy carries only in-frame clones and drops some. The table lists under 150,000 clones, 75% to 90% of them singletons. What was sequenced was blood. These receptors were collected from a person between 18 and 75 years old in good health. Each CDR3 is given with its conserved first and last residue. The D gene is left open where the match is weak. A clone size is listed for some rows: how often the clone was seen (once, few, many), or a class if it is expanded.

DNA: TGTGCCTGGAGTGCAGTATATGGCTACACCTTC
CDR3: CAWSAVYGYTF
V: TRBV30
J: TRBJ1-2
size: .
D: .

DNA: TGTGCCAGCAGCTTTTTAACAGATTACACCTTC
CDR3: CASSFLTDYTF
V: TRBV5-6
J: TRBJ1-2
size: .
D: .

DNA: TGTGCCAGCGGTCTCAATCAGCCCCAGCATTTT
CDR3: CASGLNQPQHF
V: TRBV27
J: TRBJ1-5
size: once
D: .

DNA: TGTGCCAGCAGCCTTAACCGTGGACCAGAAATCCCCAATGAGCAGTTCTTC
CDR3: CASSLNRGPEIPNEQFF
V: TRBV7-8
J: TRBJ2-1
size: once
D: .

DNA: TGTGCCGTAGTAGAGGGGGCTGTCGTCGGGAGCAATCAGCCCCAGCATTTT
CDR3: CAVVEGAVVGSNQPQHF
V: TRBV7-9
J: TRBJ1-5
size: .
D: TRBD1

DNA: TGTGCCAGCAGTTCCCGGACTAGCGGGGGCTCGGGGGATACGCAGTATTTT
CDR3: CASSSRTSGGSGDTQYF
V: TRBV27
J: TRBJ2-3
size: .
D: TRBD2

DNA: TGTGCCAGCAGTACCTGGACAGGGGGCGAGCAGTTCTTC
CDR3: CASSTWTGGEQFF
V: TRBV6-5
J: TRBJ2-1
size: .
D: TRBD1

DNA: TGTGCCAGCAGAAACCCCGGGTTCACTGAAGCTTTCTTT
CDR3: CASRNPGFTEAFF
V: TRBV7-9
J: TRBJ1-1
size: .
D: .

DNA: TGTGCCAGCAGCTTATGGACAAACAATCAGCCCCAGCATTTT
CDR3: CASSLWTNNQPQHF
V: TRBV7-2
J: TRBJ1-5
size: few
D: .

DNA: TGTGCCAGCAGCGTAGCAAGGGACGGCCGCGGCTACACCTTC
CDR3: CASSVARDGRGYTF
V: TRBV9
J: TRBJ1-2
size: .
D: .

DNA: TGCGCCAGCAGCCCTTCGACAGGGGGCGGTTCACCCCTCCACTTT
CDR3: CASSPSTGGGSPLHF
V: TRBV4-3
J: TRBJ1-6
size: few
D: TRBD1

DNA: TGTGCCAGCTCCCGGGGCGCTGAAGCTTTCTTT
CDR3: CASSRGAEAFF
V: TRBV27
J: TRBJ1-1
size: once
D: .

DNA: TGTGCCACCAGCAGAGGGAATAATTCACCCCTCCACTTT
CDR3: CATSRGNNSPLHF
V: TRBV15
J: TRBJ1-6
size: .
D: .

DNA: TGTGCCAGCAGCCCTCAGAGATCAAACACTGAAGCTTTCTTT
CDR3: CASSPQRSNTEAFF
V: TRBV7-2
J: TRBJ1-1
size: .
D: .

DNA: TGTGCCAGCAGCGTTGGTCCCACCATTACGGGAATCACCTTC
CDR3: CASSVGPTITGITF
V: TRBV9
J: TRBJ1-2
size: .
D: .

DNA: TGCGCCAGCAGCCAAGATCGGATTCCGAGGGACACGACCTCCGTGAGGGGCTACACCTTC
CDR3: CASSQDRIPRDTTSVRGYTF
V: TRBV4-3
J: TRBJ1-2
size: .
D: .

DNA: TGTGCCAGCAGCTTAGGGGAAGGAGAGGGCTACACCTTC
CDR3: CASSLGEGEGYTF
V: TRBV7-2
J: TRBJ1-2
size: .
D: .

DNA: TGTGCCAGCAGCTATATGGCCGGGGGGTACGCGAACACCGGGGAGCTGTTTTTT
CDR3: CASSYMAGGYANTGELFF
V: TRBV7-2
J: TRBJ2-2
size: .
D: TRBD2

DNA: TGTGCCACCGAGCCGGGACTAGCGGGGGGGACCCAGTACTTC
CDR3: CATEPGLAGGTQYF
V: TRBV6-5
J: TRBJ2-5
size: .
D: TRBD2

DNA: TGTGCCTGGAATGCAGGACCCTACGAGCAGTACTTC
CDR3: CAWNAGPYEQYF
V: TRBV30
J: TRBJ2-7
size: .
D: .

DNA: TGTGCCAGCAGAGGGACAGGGATCGCTTTCTTT
CDR3: CASRGTGIAFF
V: TRBV6-5
J: TRBJ1-1
size: .
D: TRBD1

DNA: TGTGCCAGCAGCTTACGTGCGGACCCGAACACTGAAGCTTTCTTT
CDR3: CASSLRADPNTEAFF
V: TRBV7-9
J: TRBJ1-1
size: .
D: .

DNA: TGTGCCAGCAGCGACCTCCTAGCGGGGAACACCGGGGAGCTGTTTTTT
CDR3: CASSDLLAGNTGELFF
V: TRBV5-4
J: TRBJ2-2
size: .
D: TRBD2

DNA: TGTGCCAGCAGCTGGACAGGGGGCGCATCTTACGAGCAGTACTTC
CDR3: CASSWTGGASYEQYF
V: TRBV7-9
J: TRBJ2-7
size: .
D: TRBD1

DNA: TGCGCCAGCAGTGAATCGCCGACCTACACTGAAGCTTTCTTT
CDR3: CASSESPTYTEAFF
V: TRBV10-1
J: TRBJ1-1
size: few
D: .

DNA: TGTGCCATCAGTGAGTTTGAAGGGGCCTCCTACGAGCAGTACTTC
CDR3: CAISEFEGASYEQYF
V: TRBV10-3
J: TRBJ2-7
size: many
D: .

DNA: TGTGCCAGCAGTTACAACCGGAACACTGAAGCTTTCTTT
CDR3: CASSYNRNTEAFF
V: TRBV6-5
J: TRBJ1-1
size: .
D: .

DNA: TGTGCCAGTAGTATAGGTTCGGGGGGAGGCTACGAGCAGTACTTC
CDR3: CASSIGSGGGYEQYF
V: TRBV19
J: TRBJ2-7
size: .
D: TRBD2

DNA: TGCAGTGCTAGACCGTGGGGCTACACCTTC
CDR3: CSARPWGYTF
V: TRBV20-1
J: TRBJ1-2
size: .
D: .

DNA: TGTGCCAGCAGCCAGGGACAGGGTACTGGCTACACCTTC
CDR3: CASSQGQGTGYTF
V: TRBV7-9
J: TRBJ1-2
size: .
D: TRBD1

DNA: TGTGCCAGCAGTGAGGTGGGCAGCGAGCAGTTCTTC
CDR3: CASSEVGSEQFF
V: TRBV2
J: TRBJ2-1
size: few
D: .

DNA: TGTGCCAGCAGCACGGGGGCTGAAGCTTTCTTT
CDR3: CASSTGAEAFF
V: TRBV7-8
J: TRBJ1-1
size: .
D: .

DNA: TGTGCCAGCAGTGAAGATTGGGGCAATCAGCCCCAGCATTTT
CDR3: CASSEDWGNQPQHF
V: TRBV6-4
J: TRBJ1-5
size: .
D: .

DNA: TGTGCCAGCAGCTTGGTTGATCAGCCCCAGCATTTT
CDR3: CASSLVDQPQHF
V: TRBV5-6
J: TRBJ1-5
size: .
D: .

DNA: TGTGCCAGCAGCTTGATGGCGGGGGGCACTGAAGCTTTCTTT
CDR3: CASSLMAGGTEAFF
V: TRBV5-6
J: TRBJ1-1
size: .
D: .

DNA: TGTGCCAGCAGCTTAGGAGACAGGGTGACCGGGGAGCTGTTTTTT
CDR3: CASSLGDRVTGELFF
V: TRBV11-3
J: TRBJ2-2
size: once
D: TRBD1

DNA: TGTGCCAGCAGCTTGACCGCCGCAGGGTCCGAGCAGTACTTC
CDR3: CASSLTAAGSEQYF
V: TRBV5-6
J: TRBJ2-7
size: once
D: .

DNA: TGTGCCAGCAGCTTAGTCCCCCGGGGGCCAGTCCCCGGGGAGCTGTTTTTT
CDR3: CASSLVPRGPVPGELFF
V: TRBV7-6
J: TRBJ2-2
size: .
D: .

DNA: TGCGCCAGCAGCCAGACTCTCCGGACAGGGGACACCGGGGAGCTGTTTTTT
CDR3: CASSQTLRTGDTGELFF
V: TRBV4-1
J: TRBJ2-2
size: .
D: TRBD1

DNA: TGTGCCAGCTCACCCGACGATGGCCTAACCCCGAACAGGGTAACTAATGAAAAACTGTTTTTT
CDR3: CASSPDDGLTPNRVTNEKLFF
V: TRBV18
J: TRBJ1-4
size: .
D: .

DNA: TGTGCCAGCGAGGCCGGAACTTTTAATGAGCAGTTCTTC
CDR3: CASEAGTFNEQFF
V: TRBV2
J: TRBJ2-1
size: .
D: .

DNA: TGTGCCAGCAGTTACCGGGAACCAGGAAACACCATATATTTT
CDR3: CASSYREPGNTIYF
V: TRBV6-6
J: TRBJ1-3
size: .
D: .

DNA: TGTGCCACCCACCGGGACAGGGGCGGTTCACCCCTCCACTTT
CDR3: CATHRDRGGSPLHF
V: TRBV2
J: TRBJ1-6
size: .
D: TRBD1

DNA: TGCGCCAGCAGCTTGGATCCAGCCGATGCCGGGGAGCTGTTTTTT
CDR3: CASSLDPADAGELFF
V: TRBV5-1
J: TRBJ2-2
size: .
D: .

DNA: TGTGCCAGCAGCTTAGTCCAGTTGTCGCAAGCTTTCTTT
CDR3: CASSLVQLSQAFF
V: TRBV7-2
J: TRBJ1-1
size: .
D: .